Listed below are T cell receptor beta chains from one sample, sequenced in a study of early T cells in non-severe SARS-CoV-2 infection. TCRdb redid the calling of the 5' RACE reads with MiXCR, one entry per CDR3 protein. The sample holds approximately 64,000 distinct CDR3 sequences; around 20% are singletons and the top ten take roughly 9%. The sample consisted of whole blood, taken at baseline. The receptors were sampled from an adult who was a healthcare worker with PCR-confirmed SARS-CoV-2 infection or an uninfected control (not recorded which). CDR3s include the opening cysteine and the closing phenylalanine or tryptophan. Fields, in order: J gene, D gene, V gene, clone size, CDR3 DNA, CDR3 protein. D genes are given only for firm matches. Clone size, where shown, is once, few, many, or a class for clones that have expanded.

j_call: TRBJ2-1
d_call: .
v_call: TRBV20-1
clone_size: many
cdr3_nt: TGCAGTGCTAGGTCTATCAGTCTTAGCTACAATGAGCAGTTCTTC
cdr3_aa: CSARSISLSYNEQFF

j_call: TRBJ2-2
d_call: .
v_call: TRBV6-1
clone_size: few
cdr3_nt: TGTGCCAGCAGTGAAGGTCGGACCATCGGCGCCGGGGAGCTGTTTTTT
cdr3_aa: CASSEGRTIGAGELFF

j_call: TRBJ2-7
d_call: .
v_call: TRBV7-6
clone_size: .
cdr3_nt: TGTGCCAGCAGCTCCCTAGGGTACGAGCAGTACTTC
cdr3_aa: CASSSLGYEQYF

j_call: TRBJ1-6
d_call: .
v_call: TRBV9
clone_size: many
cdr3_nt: TGTGCCAGCAGCGTCGGGAATTCACCCCTCCACTTT
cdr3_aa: CASSVGNSPLHF

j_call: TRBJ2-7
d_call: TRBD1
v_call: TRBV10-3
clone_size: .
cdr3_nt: TGTGCCATCAGTGCGGGACAGAGGGACGAGCAGTACTTC
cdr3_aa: CAISAGQRDEQYF

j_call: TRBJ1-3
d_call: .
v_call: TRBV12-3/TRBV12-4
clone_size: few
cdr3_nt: TGTGCCAGCAGTTTGAGTGGCGCTGGAAACACCATATATTTT
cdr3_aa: CASSLSGAGNTIYF

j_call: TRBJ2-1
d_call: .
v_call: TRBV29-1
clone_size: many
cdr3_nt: TGCAGCGTTGAACAGGGCAGGAGCTCCTACAATGAGCAGTTCTTC
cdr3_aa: CSVEQGRSSYNEQFF

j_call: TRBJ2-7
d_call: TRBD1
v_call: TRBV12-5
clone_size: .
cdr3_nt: TGTGCTAGTGGTTCCAGGGACAGGTTAGTCGAGCAGTACTTC
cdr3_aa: CASGSRDRLVEQYF

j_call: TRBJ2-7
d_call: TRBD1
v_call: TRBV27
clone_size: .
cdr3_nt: TGTGCCAGCAGTCCTACCCCTAGGACAGGGGGAGCTTACGAGCAGTACTTC
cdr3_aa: CASSPTPRTGGAYEQYF

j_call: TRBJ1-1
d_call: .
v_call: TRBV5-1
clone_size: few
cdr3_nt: TGCGCCAGCAGCTCAAGGTCCGGACACAACTACTACGTGAACACTGAAGCTTTCTTT
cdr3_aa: CASSSRSGHNYYVNTEAFF

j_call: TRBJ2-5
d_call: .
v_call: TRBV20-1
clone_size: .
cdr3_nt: TGCAGTGCTACGGATGAGCTCCAAGAGACCCAGTACTTC
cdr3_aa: CSATDELQETQYF

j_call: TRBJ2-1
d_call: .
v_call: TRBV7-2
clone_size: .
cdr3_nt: TGTGCCAGCAGCTTAGGTCCCGCGCTCTACAATGAGCAGTTCTTC
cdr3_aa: CASSLGPALYNEQFF

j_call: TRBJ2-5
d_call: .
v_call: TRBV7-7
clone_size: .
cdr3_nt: TGTGCCAGCAGCTTATCAGGGCCGAAGGAGACCCAGTACTTC
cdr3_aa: CASSLSGPKETQYF

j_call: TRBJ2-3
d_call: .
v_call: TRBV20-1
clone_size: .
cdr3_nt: TGCAGTGCTAGAAGAAGGAGCACAGATACGCAGTATTTT
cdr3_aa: CSARRRSTDTQYF

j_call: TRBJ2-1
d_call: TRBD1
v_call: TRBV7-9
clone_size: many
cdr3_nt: TGTGCCAGCAGCTCTTCAGGGGGCAATGAGCAGTTCTTC
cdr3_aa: CASSSSGGNEQFF

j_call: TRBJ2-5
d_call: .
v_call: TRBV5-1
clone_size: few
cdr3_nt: TGCGCCAGCAGCGTACTAGGAGAGACCCAGTACTTC
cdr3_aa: CASSVLGETQYF

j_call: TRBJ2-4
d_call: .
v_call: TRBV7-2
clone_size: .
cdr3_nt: TGTGCCAGCAGCTCCCAGGGGGGCGGTAGCATTCAGTACTTC
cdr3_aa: CASSSQGGGSIQYF

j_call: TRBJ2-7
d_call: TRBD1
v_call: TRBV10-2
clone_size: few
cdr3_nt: TGCGCCAGCAGCTCAGGGGGCGAGGCTTCCGAGCAGTACTTC
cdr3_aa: CASSSGGEASEQYF

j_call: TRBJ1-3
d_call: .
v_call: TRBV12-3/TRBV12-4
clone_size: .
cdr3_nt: TGTGCCAGCAGTTACGGACAACTAAACACCATATATTTT
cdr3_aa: CASSYGQLNTIYF

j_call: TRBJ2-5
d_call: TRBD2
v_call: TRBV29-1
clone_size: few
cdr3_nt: TGCAGCGTTGTGTGGGGAGGGGAGACCCAGTACTTC
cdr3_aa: CSVVWGGETQYF

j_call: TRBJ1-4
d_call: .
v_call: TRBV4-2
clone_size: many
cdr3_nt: TGTGCCAGCAGCCAAGAAGCTACCAGAATCGCAACTAATGAAAAACTGTTTTTT
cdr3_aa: CASSQEATRIATNEKLFF

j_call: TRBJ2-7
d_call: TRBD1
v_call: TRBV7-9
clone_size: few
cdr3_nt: TGTGCCAGCAGCTTGCCCGGGACAGGGGGCAACGAGCAGTACTTC
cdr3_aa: CASSLPGTGGNEQYF

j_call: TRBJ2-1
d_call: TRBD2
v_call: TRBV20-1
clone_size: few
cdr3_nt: TGCAGTGCTGGGCTAGCGGGGATCGAGCAGTTCTTC
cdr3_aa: CSAGLAGIEQFF

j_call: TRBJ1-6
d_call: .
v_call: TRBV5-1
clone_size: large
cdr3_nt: TGCGCCAGCAGCTTGGCACAGAAAAATTCACCCCTCCACTTT
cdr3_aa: CASSLAQKNSPLHF

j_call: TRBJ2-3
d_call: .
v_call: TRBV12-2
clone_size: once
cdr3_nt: TGTGCAAGTCGCTTATCGAGACTAGCGAACACAGATACGCAGTATTTT
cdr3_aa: CASRLSRLANTDTQYF

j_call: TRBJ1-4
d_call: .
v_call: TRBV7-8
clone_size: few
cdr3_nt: TGTGCCAGCAGCTTAGATGGCAGGAGGAATGAAAAACTGTTTTTT
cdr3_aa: CASSLDGRRNEKLFF

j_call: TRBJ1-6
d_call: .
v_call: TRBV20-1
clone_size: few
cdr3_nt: TGCAGTGTGGAGAGCTCCTATAATTCACCCCTCCACTTT
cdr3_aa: CSVESSYNSPLHF

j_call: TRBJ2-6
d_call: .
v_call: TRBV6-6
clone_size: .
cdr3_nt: TGTGCCAGCAGTTACTCGACGGCAGTACGATCTGGGGCCAACGTCCTGACTTTC
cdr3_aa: CASSYSTAVRSGANVLTF

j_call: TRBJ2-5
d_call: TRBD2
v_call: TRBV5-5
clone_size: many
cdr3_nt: TGTGCCAGCAGCTTCCCTAGCGGGGGACTGTACCAAGAGACCCAGTACTTC
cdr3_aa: CASSFPSGGLYQETQYF

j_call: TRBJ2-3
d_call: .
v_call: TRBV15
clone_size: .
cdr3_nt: TGTGCCACCAGCAGGAGGTCGGCGGACCCCTTCGTGAATACGCAGTATTTT
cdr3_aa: CATSRRSADPFVNTQYF

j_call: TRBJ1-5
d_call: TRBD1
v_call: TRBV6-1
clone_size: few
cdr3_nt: TGTGCCAGCAGTGGAGGACAGGGACGATCCAATCAGCCCCAGCATTTT
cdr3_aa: CASSGGQGRSNQPQHF